The next 30 T cell receptor beta chains were all read from a single sample in a study of blood T cell repertoires in COVID-19 (TCRdb year 2020). Receptor libraries were prepared by the immunoSEQ multiplex PCR assay. Held by TCRdb, this immuneACCESS table contains in-frame sequences only and omits some clones. Under half of the omission traces to an unresolved V gene where checked; the cause of the rest is unknown. In all, the sample holds under 300,000 clones, and about 83% of those were seen once. Jointly, the top ten make up more than 4% of the sample. The source material was peripheral blood. These receptors were obtained from a man aged 45 to 65 with acute or convalescent COVID-19.

A remark on this clone: Germline and junction disagree at one end, which may indicate a read error. This chain links TRBV10-3 with TRBJ2-5; 11 nucleotides agree with TRBD2. The CDR3 length is 14 residues. The germline gives CDR1 ENHRY, CDR2 SYGVKD. The CDR3: CASSSGGASETQYF. The CDR3 bases are TGTGCCAGCAGTAGCGGGGGGGCCTCGGAGACCCAGTACTTC.

V and J are TRBV2 and TRBJ1-5; 8 positions agree with TRBD1. The CDR3 sequence is 15 residues long. CDR1 and CDR2 from the germline V gene are SNHLY and FYNNEI. V trimming: 5 bases; J trimming: 1 base; junction bases outside the gene matches: 4. The CDR3 sequence is CASSPGGASNQPQHF. The CDR3 DNA reads as TGTGCCAGCAGTCCAGGGGGCGCGAGCAATCAGCCCCAGCATTTT. The full variable domain, completed using reference TRBV2 and TRBJ1-5, is EPEVTQTPSHQVTQMGQEVILRCVPISNHLYFYWYRQILGQKVEFLVSFYNNEISEKSEIFDDQFSVERPDGSNFTLKIRSTKLEDSAMYFCASSPGGASNQPQHFGDGTRLSIL.

The chain carries TRBV12-3 or TRBV12-4 and TRBJ1-1, with D possibly being TRBD1 (6 bases). This CDR3 has 12 residues. Trimming left V 6 bases short and J 7 bases short, with 12 bases between. The CDR3 here is CASSLGQNEAFF. The CDR3 coding sequence is TGTGCCAGCAGCCTAGGACAGAATGAAGCTTTCTTT.

The chain has TRBV10-3 and TRBJ2-7; weak D call: TRBD2 (6 bases). The germline CDR1 and CDR2 sequences are ENHRY and SYGVKD. The V gene lost 10 bases and the J gene lost 7 bases, with 17 bases spanning the gap. The CDR3 is 12 residues long. The DNA for the CDR3 is TGTGCCACCCAACTAGCTCCGGAGGAGCAGTACTTC. Translated, it gives CATQLAPEEQYF.

This clone appeared a few times. The rearrangement uses TRBV27 and TRBJ1-1, with TRBD1 as a possible D gene (6 bases). V was clipped by 5 bases and J by 12 bases, with 13 bases between them. The CDR3 extends over 11 amino acids. Germline loops: CDR1 MNHEY, CDR2 SMNVEV (reference sequence). The CDR3 reads CASSTTGLTFF. For the CDR3, the DNA is TGTGCCAGCAGTACCACAGGGTTAACTTTCTTT.

This clone has just one count. This chain links TRBV5-1 with TRBJ2-2, with 10 positions matching TRBD2. CDR3 length equals 16 residues. The ends lost 0 bases at V and 6 bases at J; junction bases unmatched: 5. Looked up from germline, CDR1 is SGHRS and CDR2 is YFSETQ. The CDR3 coding sequence is TGCGCCAGCAGCTTGGTAGTAGCGGGAGGTTCCGGGGAGCTGTTTTTT. This translates into CASSLVVAGGSGELFF. Together with reference TRBV5-1 and TRBJ2-2, the CDR3 gives the full variable domain: KAGVTQTPRYLIKTRGQQVTLSCSPISGHRSVSWYQQTPGQGLQFLFEYFSETQRNKGNFPGRFSGRQFSNSRSEMNVSTLELGDSALYLCASSLVVAGGSGELFFGEGSRLTVL.

V is TRBV4-2 and J is TRBJ2-3, with D unresolved. Germline V gives CDR1 LGHNA, CDR2 YNFKEQ. Trimming pared 0 bases from V and 5 bases from J, leaving 3 bases between. The CDR3 loop spans 12 amino acids. CDR3 sequence (DNA): TGTGCCAGCAGCCAAGATCTAGATACGCAGTATTTT. This encodes CASSQDLDTQYF.

This chain connects TRBV19 to TRBJ2-2, with 10 positions matching TRBD2. The CDR3 is 16 amino acids. Looked up from germline, CDR1 is LNHDA and CDR2 is SQIVND (reference sequence). Unmatched junction bases numbered 4, after V lost 1 base and J lost 5 bases. The CDR3 DNA reads as TGTGCCAGTAGTATAGTAGGGACTAGCGTAACCGGGGAGCTGTTTTTT. This sequence encodes CASSIVGTSVTGELFF.

For the CDR3, the DNA is TGTGCCATCAGTATCGGGACTAGCGGGGGCGTCGTTAACGAGCAGTTCTTC. It encodes CAISIGTSGGVVNEQFF. The V and J genes are TRBV10-3 and TRBJ2-1, with 14 bases lining up with TRBD2. The CDR3 consists of 17 residues. V gave up 5 bases and J gave up 10 bases; unmatched junction bases: 13. CDR1 ENHRY and CDR2 SYGVKD come from the germline V gene.

The table lists this clone with a few counts. This chain links TRBV14 with TRBJ1-3, with a tentative D call TRBD1 (6 bases). The V gene lost 5 bases and the J gene lost 0 bases, with 14 bases spanning the gap. Germline values: CDR1 SGHDN, CDR2 FVKESK. The CDR3 is made up of 16 amino acids. The CDR3 DNA reads as TGTGCCAGCAGCGACACAGGGCACCTCTCTGGAAACACCATATATTTT. Its translation is CASSDTGHLSGNTIYF. The full variable domain, completed using reference TRBV14 and TRBJ1-3, is EAGVTQFPSHSVIEKGQTVTLRCDPISGHDNLYWYRRVMGKEIKFLLHFVKESKQDESGMPNNRFLAERTGGTYSTLKVQPAELEDSGVYFCASSDTGHLSGNTIYFGEGSWLTVV.

The J gene is TRBJ2-3, the V gene TRBV25-1, with 7 bases that match TRBD1. Trimming at V came to 3 bases and at J to 5 bases, leaving 5 bases not matched to a gene. The CDR3 loop spans 14 amino acids. In germline, CDR1 is MGHDK, CDR2 SYGVNS. The CDR3 reads CASSERGRRDTQYF. The CDR3 region has the DNA TGTGCCAGCAGTGAGAGGGGGCGGAGAGATACGCAGTATTTT.

The chain joins TRBV2 to TRBJ2-1, with TRBD2 identical over 11 bases. V was clipped by 0 bases and J by 4 bases; unmatched bases: 8. Germline CDR1 reads SNHLY; CDR2 reads FYNNEI. The CDR3 contains 18 residues. The CDR3: CASSEASLLAGAYNEQFF. The CDR3 region has the DNA TGTGCCAGCAGTGAAGCCAGTTTACTAGCGGGAGCGTACAATGAGCAGTTCTTC.

This chain uses TRBV6-6 with TRBJ2-7; tentatively, D is TRBD2 (6 bases). This CDR3 has 14 amino acids. Germline CDR1 reads MNHNY; CDR2 reads SVGAGI (reference sequence). V lost 7 bases and J lost 1, with 14 bases in between. This CDR3 is CASNLGDLSYEQYF. In DNA form, the CDR3 reads TGTGCCAGCAACCTTGGGGACTTATCCTACGAGCAGTACTTC.

The chain couples TRBV12-3 or TRBV12-4 to TRBJ1-1; D is perhaps TRBD1 (6 bases). The CDR3 totals 12 residues. The CDR3 bases are TGTGCTGGGCAGGGGCAGGGCACTGAAGCTTTCTTT. Protein sequence: CAGQGQGTEAFF.

The chain recombines TRBV6-1 with TRBJ2-3; possible D gene TRBD1, 6 bases. The germline V gene has CDR1 MNHNS and CDR2 SASEGT. CDR3 length: 16 amino acids. V was clipped by 1 base and J by 1 base, with 12 bases between them. The CDR3 coding sequence is TGTGCCAGCAGTGAAGTGGTGTCAGGGGGCACAGATACGCAGTATTTT. Its translation is CASSEVVSGGTDTQYF.

This clone was recorded only once. For the CDR3, the DNA is TGTGCCAGCAGCTTGGTAGCAGGGGTGAACACTGAAGCTTTCTTT. Translated, it gives CASSLVAGVNTEAFF. The V and J genes are TRBV5-5 and TRBJ1-1; tentatively, D is TRBD1 (6 bases). The ends were cut back, 0 bases at V and 0 bases at J, with 9 bases in the middle. This CDR3 contains 15 residues. The V gene's germline CDR1 is SGHKS and CDR2 YYEKEE (reference sequence).

A word on this clone: In the same sample, other DNA sequences code for this CDR3. This chain links TRBV6-5 with TRBJ2-1; TRBD2 agrees at 9 bases. This CDR3 comprises 15 residues. J was trimmed by 3 bases and V by 5 bases; bases with no gene match: 5. The germline V gene encodes CDR1 MNHEY and CDR2 SVGAGI. The CDR3 region is CASSPSGGYYNEQFF. The DNA of the CDR3 is TGTGCCAGCAGTCCCAGCGGGGGGTACTACAATGAGCAGTTCTTC.

This chain uses TRBV18 with TRBJ2-1; possibly TRBD1 for D (5 bases). This CDR3 has 13 residues. The germline gives CDR1 KGHSH, CDR2 LQKENI. V lost 8 bases, J lost 10 bases, and 18 bases lay in between. CDR3 in DNA: TGTGCCAGCGAAGACAGTGTTCTCTTCGAGCAGTTCTTC. This sequence encodes CASEDSVLFEQFF.

The chain combines TRBV13 with TRBJ2-7, with 7 positions matching TRBD1. Germline-derived CDR1 and CDR2 are PRHDT and FYEKMQ (reference sequence). Germline trimming cut 5 bases from V and 3 bases from J; bases unmatched to any gene: 7. This CDR3 has 14 amino acids. The CDR3 nucleotides read TGTGCCAGCAGCCTCAATGGACAGGACTACGAGCAGTACTTC. It specifies CASSLNGQDYEQYF.

This chain joins TRBV5-1 and TRBJ2-7; 12 bases match TRBD2. Germline trimming cut 2 bases from V and 1 base from J; bases unmatched to any gene: 1. Germline V gene lookup returns CDR1 SGHRS and CDR2 YFSETQ. There are 15 residues in the CDR3. As DNA, the CDR3 is TGCGCCAGCAGCTTAGGACTAGCGGGGTCCTACGAGCAGTACTTC. This translates into CASSLGLAGSYEQYF.

Here the CDR3 DNA reads TGCGCCAGCAATACGGGAGAGGCCACAGATACGCAGTATTTT. Translated: CASNTGEATDTQYF. This chain connects TRBV5-1 to TRBJ2-3, with a tentative D call TRBD2 (6 bases). Germline V gives CDR1 SGHRS, CDR2 YFSETQ. Trimming cost V 6 bases and J 2 bases, with 13 bases left between them. The CDR3 length is 14 residues.

About this clone itself: One end of the junction is discordant with germline, which a read error may explain. The chain is built from TRBV11-3 and TRBJ2-3; TRBD2 might be the D (6 bases). Per the germline V gene, CDR1 is SGHNT and CDR2 is YENEEA. The CDR3 is 11 amino acids. The chain's CDR3 is CASSLGGIRHF. For the CDR3, the DNA is TGTGCCAGCAGCTTGGGCGGGATTAGGCATTTT.

This sequence joins TRBV6-5 and TRBJ2-3; TRBD1 agrees at 9 bases. The CDR3 extends over 15 amino acids. Germline trimming cut 6 bases from V and 1 base from J; bases unmatched to any gene: 5. Germline V lookup: CDR1 MNHEY, CDR2 SVGAGI. The CDR3 DNA is TGTGCCAGCAGATTACGGACAGGGGGCACAGATACGCAGTATTTT. Residues: CASRLRTGGTDTQYF.

The chain links TRBV28 to TRBJ1-5; D perhaps matches TRBD1 (6 bases). Trimming took off 5 bases at V and 5 bases at J, with 10 bases between the two ends. CDR3 length: 13 amino acids. The germline gives CDR1 MDHEN, CDR2 SYDVKM. In nucleotides, the CDR3 is TGTGCCAGCAGTACAGGGAACCATCAGCCCCAGCATTTT. Translation gives CASSTGNHQPQHF.

CDR3 residues: CASSLQGQPQHF. CDR3 bases: TGTGCCAGCAGCCTTCAGGGTCAGCCCCAGCATTTT. The chain links TRBV12-3 or TRBV12-4 to TRBJ1-5; D is possibly TRBD1 (5 bases). Trimming took 6 bases from V and 6 from J, leaving 9 bases between them. The length of the CDR3 is 12 residues.

The gene calls are TRBV5-4 and TRBJ2-7; 7 bases map to TRBD2. CDR3 size: 14 residues. CDR1 is SGHNT and CDR2 is YYREEE in the germline V gene (reference sequence). Trimming at V came to 5 bases and at J to 4 bases, leaving 9 bases not matched to a gene. CDR3 amino acids: CASRSSGQPYEQYF. The CDR3, as DNA: TGTGCCAGCAGATCTAGCGGACAACCTTACGAGCAGTACTTC.

The V call is TRBV5-1, the J call TRBJ2-5, with a possible D match to TRBD1 (6 bases). V lost 4 bases and J 1 base, leaving 11 bases between the germline ends. Germline V gene lookup returns CDR1 SGHRS and CDR2 YFSETQ. This CDR3 has 14 residues. The CDR3 DNA sequence: TGCGCCAGCAGCCACAGGGTGGGCCAAGAGACCCAGTACTTC. Its translation is CASSHRVGQETQYF.

The chain carries TRBV5-1 and TRBJ2-1; 9 bases are shared with TRBD1. V dropped 4 bases and J dropped 5; count of bases not matched to a gene: 13. CDR1 and CDR2 (germline): SGHRS, YFSETQ. This CDR3 region has 17 residues. Here the CDR3 reads CASSLRGDRVLDNEQFF. Here the CDR3 DNA reads TGCGCCAGCAGCCTTAGGGGGGACAGGGTATTGGACAATGAGCAGTTCTTC.

The chain combines TRBV28 with TRBJ2-7; TRBD1 matches at 7 bases. Germline V gene data show CDR1 as MDHEN and CDR2 as SYDVKM. CDR3 length equals 14 residues. V shed 7 bases, J shed 3 bases, and the junction held 9 bases outside the gene matches. The DNA of the CDR3 is TGTGCCAGCACCTTTACAGGGGCGATCTACGAGCAGTACTTC. As protein: CASTFTGAIYEQYF.

This clone turned up a few times. The chain combines TRBV3-1 (or the pseudogene TRBV3-2) with TRBJ2-5, with D maybe TRBD1 (5 bases). Trimming removed 1 base from V and 2 bases from J, with 11 bases in between. CDR1 and CDR2 from the germline V gene are LGHDT and YNNKEL (reference sequence). The CDR3 has 15 residues. CDR3 in amino acids: CASSQGYRLQETQYF. The CDR3, as DNA: TGTGCCAGCAGCCAAGGTTACAGGCTTCAAGAGACCCAGTACTTC.